This T cell receptor beta chain was captured by sequencing in a study of blood T cell repertoires in COVID-19 (TCRdb year 2020). Turning to the overall study: Samples covering the acute and convalescent phases of COVID-19 were provided by collaborators in the United States, Italy and Spain. The material from the prospective study consisted of cDNA or gDNA derived from T cells, B-cell-depleted T cells, or PBMCs. Samples came from the ongoing ImmuneRACE study (first 160 participants) plus 1,254 subjects from 6 global collaborators. Where HLA class I and class II types were available, the types were taken from metadata supplied by the sample provider, not from assay-based typing. A de-identified subject ID, COVID-19 status, age in years and sex were almost always included in the sample metadata. The dataset comprised deeply sampled blood TCRbeta repertoires from subjects exposed to, actively infected with, or recovered from COVID-19. A freely available public database, intended as a resource for researchers studying the immune response to SARS-CoV-2, is where the repertoires were released. Study-wide conclusions, independent of this receptor: Clinical and demographic metadata were provided uncurated, with the amount varying by source and participant.

This clone showed up just a few times. Its antigen is unknown. Base quality data are lacking; no much larger clone is found one base away. One collaborating source in Seattle enrolled patients while the patients were actively infected and followed the patients over time throughout the course of disease. Collaborating institutions collected whole blood in K2EDTA tubes following their own protocols. For TCRbeta analysis, collaborator samples were shipped as frozen whole blood, as isolated PBMCs, or as DNA extracted from either sample type. Relative to germline, V is 4 bases shorter and J is 1 base shorter, with 10 bases between their ends. CDR3 length: 13 amino acids, cysteine to phenylalanine. Here the CDR3 DNA is all that survives: 39 bases in frame from base 1. Taken from the germline V gene, the CDR1 and CDR2 loops are SQVTM and ANQGSEA. TCRbeta CDR3 regions were amplified from genomic DNA using the immunoSEQ Assay, a bias-controlled multiplex PCR. On the authors' methods: Within the assay, amplification of reference gene primers was used to estimate how many nucleated cells each sample contained. To quantify the absolute abundance of each unique TCRbeta CDR3 rearrangement, sequence reads were collapsed and filtered. For each sample, productive Simpson clonality was calculated as the square root of Simpson's diversity index over productive rearrangements. Entries here come from immuneACCESS through TCRdb and include only in-frame sequences with V and J called. Some clones fail to appear in such tables; in the studies checked, an unresolved V gene covers under half of the shortfall, and the cause of the remainder is unknown. That table gives V, J and clone size, and the DNA gave D and trimming. A total of roughly 100,000 clones appear in this sample, over 65% of them only once. Jointly, the top ten make up more than 5.5% of the sample.

The material sequenced was peripheral blood. This clonotype was sampled from a man at least 80 years old with COVID-19, enrolled during active disease. The chain employs TRBV29-1 and TRBJ1-1, with the D gene uncertain. The CDR3 here reads CSVVRVGNTEAFF. The DNA reads TGCAGCGTTGTTCGGGTAGGGAACACTGAAGCTTTCTTT.